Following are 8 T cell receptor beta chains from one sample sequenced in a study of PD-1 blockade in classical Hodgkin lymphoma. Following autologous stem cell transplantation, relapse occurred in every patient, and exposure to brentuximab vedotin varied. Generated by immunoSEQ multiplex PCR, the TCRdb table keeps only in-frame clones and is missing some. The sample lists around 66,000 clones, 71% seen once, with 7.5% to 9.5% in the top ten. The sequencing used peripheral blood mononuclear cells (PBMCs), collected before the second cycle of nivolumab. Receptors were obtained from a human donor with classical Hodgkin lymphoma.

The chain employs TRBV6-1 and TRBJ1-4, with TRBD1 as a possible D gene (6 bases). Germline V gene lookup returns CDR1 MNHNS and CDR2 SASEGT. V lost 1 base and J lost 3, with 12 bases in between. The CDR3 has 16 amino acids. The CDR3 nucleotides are TGTGCCAGCAGTGAAGACCCAGGGGTTCCTAATGAAAAACTGTTTTTT. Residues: CASSEDPGVPNEKLFF.

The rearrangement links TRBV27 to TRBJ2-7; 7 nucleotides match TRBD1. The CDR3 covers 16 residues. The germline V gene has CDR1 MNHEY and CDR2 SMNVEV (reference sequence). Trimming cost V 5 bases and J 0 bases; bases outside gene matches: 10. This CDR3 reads CASSPSVGDSSYEQYF. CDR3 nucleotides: TGTGCCAGCAGTCCTTCTGTGGGGGACAGCTCCTACGAGCAGTACTTC.

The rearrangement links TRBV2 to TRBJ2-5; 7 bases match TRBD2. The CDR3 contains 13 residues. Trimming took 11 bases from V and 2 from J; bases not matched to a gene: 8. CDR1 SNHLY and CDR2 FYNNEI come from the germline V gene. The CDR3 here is CAGWGGSQETQYF. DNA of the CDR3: TGTGCCGGCTGGGGGGGGTCACAAGAGACCCAGTACTTC.

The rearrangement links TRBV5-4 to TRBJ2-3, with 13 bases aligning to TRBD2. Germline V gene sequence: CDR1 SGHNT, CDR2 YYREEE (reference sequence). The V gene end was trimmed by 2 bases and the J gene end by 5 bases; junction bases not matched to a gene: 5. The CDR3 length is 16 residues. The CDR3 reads CASSLGTSGIQDTQYF. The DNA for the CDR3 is TGTGCCAGCAGCTTAGGGACTAGCGGGATTCAAGATACGCAGTATTTT. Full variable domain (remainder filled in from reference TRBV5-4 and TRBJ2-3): ETGVTQSPTHLIKTRGQQVTLRCSSQSGHNTVSWYQQALGQGPQFIFQYYREEENGRGNFPPRFSGLQFPNYSSELNVNALELDDSALYLCASSLGTSGIQDTQYFGPGTRLTVL.

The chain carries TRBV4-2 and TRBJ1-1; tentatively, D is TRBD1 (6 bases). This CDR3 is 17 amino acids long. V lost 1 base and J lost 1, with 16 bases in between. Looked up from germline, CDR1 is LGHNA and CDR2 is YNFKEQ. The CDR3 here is CASSQGNSDRSNTEAFF. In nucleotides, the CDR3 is TGTGCCAGCAGCCAAGGGAATTCCGACAGGTCGAACACTGAAGCTTTCTTT.

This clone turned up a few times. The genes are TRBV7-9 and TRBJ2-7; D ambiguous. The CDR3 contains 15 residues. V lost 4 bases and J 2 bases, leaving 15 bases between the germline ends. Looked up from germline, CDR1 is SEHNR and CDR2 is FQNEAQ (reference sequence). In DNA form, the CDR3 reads TGTGCCAGCAGCTCTTACAGCGTTAGCCCCTACGAGCAGTACTTC. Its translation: CASSSYSVSPYEQYF.

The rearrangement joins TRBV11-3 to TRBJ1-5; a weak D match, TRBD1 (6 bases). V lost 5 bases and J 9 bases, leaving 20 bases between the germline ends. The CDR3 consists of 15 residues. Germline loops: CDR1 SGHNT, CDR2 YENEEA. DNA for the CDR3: TGTGCCAGCAGCCCAGGACCAGGAGGGGGTTTGCCCCAGCATTTT. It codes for CASSPGPGGGLPQHF.

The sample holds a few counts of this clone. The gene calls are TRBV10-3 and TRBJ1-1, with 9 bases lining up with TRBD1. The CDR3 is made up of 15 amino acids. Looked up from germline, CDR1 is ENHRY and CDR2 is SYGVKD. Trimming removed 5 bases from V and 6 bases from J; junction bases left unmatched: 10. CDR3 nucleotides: TGTGCCATCAGTTCCGGGACAGGGAAGTCATCTGAAGCTTTCTTT. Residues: CAISSGTGKSSEAFF.